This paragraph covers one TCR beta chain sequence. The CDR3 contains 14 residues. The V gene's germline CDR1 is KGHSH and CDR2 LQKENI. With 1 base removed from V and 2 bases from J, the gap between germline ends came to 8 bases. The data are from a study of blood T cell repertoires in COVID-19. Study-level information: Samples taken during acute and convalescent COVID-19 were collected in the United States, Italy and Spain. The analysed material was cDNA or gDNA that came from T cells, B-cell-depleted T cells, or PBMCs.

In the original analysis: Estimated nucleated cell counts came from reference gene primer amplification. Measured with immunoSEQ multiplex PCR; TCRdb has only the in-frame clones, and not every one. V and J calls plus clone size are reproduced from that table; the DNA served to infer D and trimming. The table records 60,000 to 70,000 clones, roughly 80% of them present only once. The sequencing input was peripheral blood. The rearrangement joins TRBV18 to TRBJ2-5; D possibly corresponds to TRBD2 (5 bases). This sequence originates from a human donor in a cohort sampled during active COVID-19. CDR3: CASSPLGGQETQYF. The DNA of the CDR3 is TGTGCCAGCTCACCACTTGGCGGGCAAGAGACCCAGTACTTC.